These 8 T cell receptor beta chains were all obtained from the same sample, sequenced in a study of cytomegalovirus exposure and HLA in healthy donors. Primers: 60 Vbeta forward and 13 Jbeta reverse. Repertoires were generated with immunoSEQ multiplex PCR, while TCRdb's copy carries only in-frame clones and drops some. This table has about 160,000 clones, around 85% appearing once. Sequencing was carried out using PBMCs. The receptors here all came from a man aged 50-60 years in good health and CMV-seropositive.

J is TRBJ1-2 and V is TRBV5-4; maybe TRBD1 (6 bases). CDR1 and CDR2 (germline): SGHNT, YYREEE (reference sequence). CDR3 length equals 15 residues. V shed 3 bases and J shed 6 bases, with 18 bases lying between them. The CDR3 coding sequence is TGTGCCAGCAGCTCGACCGGACAGCGGCTAGATGGCTACACCTTC. It codes for CASSSTGQRLDGYTF.

V usage is TRBV10-3 and J usage is TRBJ1-1; 10 positions match TRBD1. CDR1 is ENHRY, CDR2 SYGVKD, per germline. CDR3 length: 13 residues. J lost 7 bases, V lost 6 bases, and 5 bases had no gene match. CDR3: CAISLTGGREAFF. In nucleotides, the CDR3 is TGTGCCATCAGCCTGACAGGGGGCCGTGAAGCTTTCTTT.

Of note for this clone: One end of the junction is discordant with germline, which a read error may explain. Other nucleotide sequences in the sample specify the same CDR3. This sequence joins TRBV4-1 and TRBJ1-1, with 7 nucleotides matching TRBD1. The germline CDR1 and CDR2 sequences are MGHRA and YSYEKL. The CDR3 is 16 amino acids. The CDR3 is CASSPVTGTANTEAFF. DNA of the CDR3: TGCGCCAGCAGCCCCGTTACCGGGACAGCGAACACCGAAGCTTTCTTT.

J is TRBJ1-2 and V is TRBV28, with D tentatively TRBD1 (6 bases). Trimming removed 2 bases at V and 4 bases at J, with 11 bases between. Germline CDR1 MDHEN, CDR2 SYDVKM. The CDR3 totals 14 residues. CDR3: CASSLPGAIYGYTF. In nucleotides, the CDR3 is TGTGCCAGCAGTTTACCAGGGGCCATCTATGGCTACACCTTC.

The chain couples TRBV7-9 to TRBJ1-3; the D gene is possibly TRBD1 (5 bases). Looked up from germline, CDR1 is SEHNR and CDR2 is FQNEAQ (reference sequence). The CDR3 spans 12 residues. V was shortened by 4 bases and J by 8 bases, with 9 bases between the two germline ends. CDR3 DNA: TGTGCCAGCAGCTATGACAGTTACACCATATATTTT. Amino acids: CASSYDSYTIYF.

The chain couples TRBV5-1 to TRBJ1-4, with D perhaps TRBD1 (5 bases). CDR3 length: 13 residues. V was shortened by 1 base and J by 8 bases, with 9 bases between the two germline ends. Germline V CDR1 and CDR2: SGHRS, YFSETQ. CDR3: CASSLRGGEKLFF. Written as DNA, the CDR3 is TGCGCCAGCAGCTTGCGCGGGGGGGAAAAACTGTTTTTT.

The CDR3, as DNA: TGTGCCAGCAGACCCGCTAGCGGGGCCTACGAGCAGTACTTC. Translated, it gives CASRPASGAYEQYF. The chain joins TRBV2 to TRBJ2-7; 9 bases are a match to TRBD2. The CDR3 contains 14 residues. The junction had 5 bases not matched to a gene; V was cut back by 6 bases and J by 2 bases. From germline, CDR1 is SNHLY and CDR2 FYNNEI. Together with reference TRBV2 and TRBJ2-7, the CDR3 gives the full variable domain: EPEVTQTPSHQVTQMGQEVILRCVPISNHLYFYWYRQILGQKVEFLVSFYNNEISEKSEIFDDQFSVERPDGSNFTLKIRSTKLEDSAMYFCASRPASGAYEQYFGPGTRLTVT.

A single count supports this clone. This chain joins TRBV18 and TRBJ1-2; the match to TRBD1 covers 8 bases. The CDR3 covers 16 residues. The ends lost 2 bases at V and 6 bases at J; junction bases unmatched: 11. Germline V CDR1 and CDR2: KGHSH, LQKENI. The CDR3 nucleotides read TGTGCCAGCTCACCAAGGCAGGGGGCCTCTTCGGATGGCTACACCTTC. It yields the protein CASSPRQGASSDGYTF.